These 3 T cell receptor beta chains were all obtained from the same sample, sequenced in a study of beta chain features in type 1 diabetes (dated by TCRdb to 2016 to 2019). The library was prepared using the immunoSEQ multiplex PCR assay. All of the isolated RNA was reverse transcribed with the High Capacity cDNA Reverse Transcription Kit, so expressed TCRB transcripts were sequenced. The table was pulled from immuneACCESS by TCRdb, which kept in-frame rearrangements only. Such tables lose some clones; where checked, under half of the loss comes from unresolved V genes, and the rest has no known cause. The sample table shows some 250,000 clones, and 25% to 30% are seen once. The leading ten clones occupy under 5% of the sample. The source material was central memory CD4+ T cells from blood. The receptors stem from a man younger than 40 in good health.

This rearrangement joins TRBV7-2 to TRBJ2-3; the D is unclear. The CDR3 sequence is 13 residues long. Trimming cost V 1 base and J 2 bases, with 4 bases left between them. Germline values: CDR1 SGHTA, CDR2 FQGNSA. CDR3 residues: CASSLGYTDTQYF. CDR3 DNA sequence: TGTGCCAGCAGCTTAGGCTACACAGATACGCAGTATTTT.

The chain employs TRBV28 and TRBJ2-7; no firm D call. V dropped 3 bases and J dropped 6 bases, with 9 bases sitting between them. The CDR3 totals 12 residues. Looked up from germline, CDR1 is MDHEN and CDR2 is SYDVKM. CDR3 in DNA: TGTGCCAGCAGTTTTTCCCGCAGCGAGCAGTACTTC. It specifies CASSFSRSEQYF. Full variable domain (rest looked up from reference TRBV28 and TRBJ2-7): DVKVTQSSRYLVKRTGEKVFLECVQDMDHENMFWYRQDPGLGLRLIYFSYDVKMKEKGDIPEGYSVSREKKERFSLILESASTNQTSMYLCASSFSRSEQYFGPGTRLTVT.

This clone has a handful of counts. The chain has TRBV30 and TRBJ2-1; 7 bases match TRBD2. This CDR3 spans 23 amino acids. Looked up from germline, CDR1 is GTSNPN and CDR2 is SVGIG (reference sequence). V shed 0 bases and J 7 bases; nucleotides not matched to a gene: 33. This CDR3 is CAWSVRLRVSVGDGTTVVNEQFF. CDR3 nucleotides: TGTGCCTGGAGTGTCCGTTTGCGGGTGTCGGTAGGCGACGGGACTACCGTCGTGAATGAGCAGTTCTTC.